This TCR beta chain emerged from a study of response to subunit inactivated influenza vaccine. The length of the CDR3 is 14 residues. The germline V gene has CDR1 MNHNS and CDR2 SASEGT. The junction had 8 bases not matched to a gene; V was cut back by 6 bases and J by 8 bases. TCRdb recomputed calls from the RT-PCR reads with MiXCR, one row per CDR3 protein. The data contain over 450,000 distinct CDR3 sequences, over 10% of them singletons. This clonotype was seen only a few times. What it recognizes is unknown. Study-wide points: Researchers suggested that each seasonal influenza vaccination recruits few new T cells.

The source material was PBMCs from blood, sampled around seven weeks after vaccination. The sequence was obtained from a middle-aged man who received an inactivated influenza vaccine. The rearrangement uses TRBV6-1 and TRBJ1-2; 11 nucleotides line up with TRBD1. The CDR3, as DNA: TGTGCCAGCAGCGAAACGGGACAGGGGGTCGGCTACACCTTC. It specifies CASSETGQGVGYTF.